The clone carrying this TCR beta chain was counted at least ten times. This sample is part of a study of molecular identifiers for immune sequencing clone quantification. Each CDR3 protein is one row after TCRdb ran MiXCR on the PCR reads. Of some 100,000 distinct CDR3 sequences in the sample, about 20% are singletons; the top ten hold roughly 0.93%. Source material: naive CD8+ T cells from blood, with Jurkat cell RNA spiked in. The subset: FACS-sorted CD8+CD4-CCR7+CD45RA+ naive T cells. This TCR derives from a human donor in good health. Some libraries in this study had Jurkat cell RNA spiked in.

Here the CDR3 DNA reads TGTGCCAGTAGTATCACAGGGGGCTTGGGCACTGAAGCTTTCTTT. This gives the protein CASSITGGLGTEAFF. V and J are TRBV19 and TRBJ1-1, with 9 bases fitting TRBD1. This CDR3 spans 15 amino acids. The germline gives CDR1 LNHDA, CDR2 SQIVND (reference sequence). With V trimmed by 3 bases and J by 4 bases, 6 bases remained unmatched.